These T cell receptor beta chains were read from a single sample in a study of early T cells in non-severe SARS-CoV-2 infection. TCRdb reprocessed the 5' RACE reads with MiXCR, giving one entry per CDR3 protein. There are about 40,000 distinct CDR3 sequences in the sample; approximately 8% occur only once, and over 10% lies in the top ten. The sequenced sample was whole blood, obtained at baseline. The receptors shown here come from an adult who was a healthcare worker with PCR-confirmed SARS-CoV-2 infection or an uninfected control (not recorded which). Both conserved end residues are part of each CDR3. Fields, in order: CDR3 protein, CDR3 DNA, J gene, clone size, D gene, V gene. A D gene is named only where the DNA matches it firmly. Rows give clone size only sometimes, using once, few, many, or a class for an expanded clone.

CDR3 protein: CASSLQPNTGELFF; CDR3 DNA: TGCGCCAGCAGTCTGCAACCCAACACCGGGGAGCTGTTTTTT; J gene: TRBJ2-2; clone size: few; D gene: -; V gene: TRBV4-3
CDR3 protein: CASRSGGHEQYF; CDR3 DNA: TGTGCCAGCCGGTCAGGGGGCCACGAGCAGTACTTC; J gene: TRBJ2-7; clone size: many; D gene: TRBD1; V gene: TRBV10-3
CDR3 protein: CSAPEGQGKPFF; CDR3 DNA: TGCAGTGCTCCCGAAGGTCAGGGGAAGCCGTTTTTT; J gene: TRBJ1-4; clone size: many; D gene: -; V gene: TRBV20-1
CDR3 protein: CASSQKQGAVTEAFF; CDR3 DNA: TGTGCCAGCAGCCAAAAACAGGGGGCGGTCACTGAAGCTTTCTTT; J gene: TRBJ1-1; clone size: -; D gene: TRBD1; V gene: TRBV5-5
CDR3 protein: CASSPQDRVNEQYF; CDR3 DNA: TGTGCCAGCAGTCCCCAGGACAGGGTCAACGAGCAGTACTTC; J gene: TRBJ2-7; clone size: many; D gene: TRBD1; V gene: TRBV28
CDR3 protein: CASSLEVGRAFF; CDR3 DNA: TGTGCCAGCAGCTTAGAAGTGGGGCGCGCTTTCTTT; J gene: TRBJ1-1; clone size: -; D gene: -; V gene: TRBV7-2
CDR3 protein: CASSLNAQGVLAKNIQYF; CDR3 DNA: TGTGCCAGCAGCTTAAATGCGCAGGGGGTACTAGCCAAAAACATTCAGTACTTC; J gene: TRBJ2-4; clone size: -; D gene: TRBD1; V gene: TRBV11-2
CDR3 protein: CAIAPHPYNEQFF; CDR3 DNA: TGTGCCATCGCGCCCCACCCGTACAATGAGCAGTTCTTC; J gene: TRBJ2-1; clone size: -; D gene: -; V gene: TRBV10-3
CDR3 protein: CASSRRSGTGKETQYF; CDR3 DNA: TGTGCCAGCAGTCGGAGATCCGGGACAGGGAAGGAGACCCAGTACTTC; J gene: TRBJ2-5; clone size: few; D gene: TRBD1; V gene: TRBV7-9
CDR3 protein: CSVLQGVEYF; CDR3 DNA: TGCAGCGTTTTACAGGGGGTTGAGTACTTC; J gene: TRBJ2-7; clone size: -; D gene: TRBD1; V gene: TRBV29-1
CDR3 protein: CAWMRSSLEAFF; CDR3 DNA: TGTGCCTGGATGAGATCCAGCCTTGAAGCTTTCTTT; J gene: TRBJ1-1; clone size: -; D gene: -; V gene: TRBV30
CDR3 protein: CASSPQGSYGYTF; CDR3 DNA: TGTGCCAGCAGCCCGCAGGGAAGCTATGGCTACACCTTC; J gene: TRBJ1-2; clone size: -; D gene: -; V gene: TRBV14
CDR3 protein: CASSLISGNQETQYF; CDR3 DNA: TGCGCCAGCAGCTTGATTAGCGGGAACCAAGAGACCCAGTACTTC; J gene: TRBJ2-5; clone size: -; D gene: TRBD2; V gene: TRBV5-1
CDR3 protein: CASSYQGQSSYEQYF; CDR3 DNA: TGCGCCAGCAGTTACCAAGGACAGAGCTCCTACGAGCAGTACTTC; J gene: TRBJ2-7; clone size: many; D gene: -; V gene: TRBV10-1
CDR3 protein: CAISERGQNTEAFF; CDR3 DNA: TGTGCCATCAGTGAACGGGGCCAGAACACTGAAGCTTTCTTT; J gene: TRBJ1-1; clone size: -; D gene: -; V gene: TRBV10-3
CDR3 protein: CASGVPGTDTQYF; CDR3 DNA: TGTGCCAGCGGCGTCCCTGGAACAGATACGCAGTATTTT; J gene: TRBJ2-3; clone size: many; D gene: -; V gene: TRBV9
CDR3 protein: CASSQPGFGTEAFF; CDR3 DNA: TGTGCCAGCAGCCAGCCCGGTTTTGGGACTGAAGCTTTCTTT; J gene: TRBJ1-1; clone size: -; D gene: -; V gene: TRBV14
CDR3 protein: CASRLRGGPNYEQYF; CDR3 DNA: TGTGCCAGCAGACTGAGGGGGGGCCCTAACTACGAGCAGTACTTC; J gene: TRBJ2-7; clone size: few; D gene: -; V gene: TRBV7-2
CDR3 protein: CVSRLAGGTDTQYF; CDR3 DNA: TGTGTCAGCAGGCTAGCGGGGGGGACAGATACGCAGTATTTT; J gene: TRBJ2-3; clone size: -; D gene: TRBD2; V gene: TRBV6-5
CDR3 protein: CASSPPTGTYEQYF; CDR3 DNA: TGTGCCAGCTCACCACCGACAGGGACCTACGAGCAGTACTTC; J gene: TRBJ2-7; clone size: few; D gene: TRBD1; V gene: TRBV18
CDR3 protein: CASSLKGGSTEAFF; CDR3 DNA: TGTGCCAGCAGTTTAAAGGGGGGGAGCACTGAAGCTTTCTTT; J gene: TRBJ1-1; clone size: -; D gene: -; V gene: TRBV12-3/TRBV12-4
CDR3 protein: CRAHGGPEAFF; CDR3 DNA: TGCAGAGCACACGGGGGACCTGAAGCTTTCTTT; J gene: TRBJ1-1; clone size: few; D gene: -; V gene: TRBV20-1
CDR3 protein: CASSYVADSPLHF; CDR3 DNA: TGTGCCAGCAGTTACGTTGCCGATTCACCCCTCCACTTT; J gene: TRBJ1-6; clone size: few; D gene: -; V gene: TRBV6-5